The 24 T cell receptor beta chains below come from one sample, sequenced in a study of molecular identifiers for immune sequencing clone quantification. One entry per CDR3 protein results from TCRdb running MiXCR on the PCR reads. This table has 70,000 to 95,000 distinct CDR3 sequences, roughly 19% appearing once. Sequencing was carried out using naive CD8+ T cells from blood, with Jurkat cell RNA spiked in. The sample's subset: FACS-sorted CD8+CD4-CCR7+CD45RA+ naive T cells. The receptor set was obtained from a human donor in good health. Some libraries in this study had Jurkat cell RNA spiked in.

Of note for this clonotype: Just one base apart from a much larger clone, this may be a read error. Here the CDR3 omits its conserved ending phenylalanine or tryptophan, so a read error is the likely source. The CDR3, as DNA: TGTGCCAGCAGTTGGAGTCCGGCTTCCTACAATGAGCAGTTCTCC. Residues: CASSWSPASYNEQFS. V usage is TRBV6-2 or TRBV6-3 and J usage is TRBJ2-1; D is ambiguous. Germline CDR1 MNHEY, CDR2 SVGEGT. The length of the CDR3 is 15 residues. V was shortened by 4 bases and J by 1 base, with 11 bases between the two germline ends.

As regards this clonotype: Given a much more abundant clone one base away, this may be a read error. This likely comes from a read error, as the CDR3 has no conserved phenylalanine or tryptophan at its end. V gene TRBV19 combines with J gene TRBJ1-5, with 7 bases lining up with TRBD1. J was trimmed by 6 bases and V by 6 bases; bases with no gene match: 8. Looked up from germline, CDR1 is LNHDA and CDR2 is SQIVND (reference sequence). The CDR3 is made up of 14 amino acids. DNA of the CDR3: TGTGCCAGTAGAACCGGGACAGTCGGTCAGCCCCAGCATTTA. This sequence encodes CASRTGTVGQPQHL.

Concerning this clonotype itself: A much larger clone differs by one base, so this may be a read error. CDR3 in amino acids: CASSEATGLNCGYTF. The CDR3 bases are TGTGCCAGCAGTGAAGCGACAGGGCTCAACTGTGGCTACACCTTC. This chain links TRBV2 with TRBJ1-2, with 7 bases that match TRBD1. Germline CDR1 SNHLY, CDR2 FYNNEI. CDR3 length: 15 residues.

This clonotype is a singleton in its sample. A clone one base away is much larger, so this may be a read error. Here the CDR3 reads CVSSQTTGSYEQYF. The CDR3, as DNA: TGCGTCAGCAGCCAAACTACAGGGTCCTACGAGCAGTACTTC. The genes are TRBV4-3 and TRBJ2-7; tentative D call: TRBD1 (6 bases). From germline, CDR1 is LGHNA and CDR2 YSLEER. The CDR3 totals 14 residues.

This clonotype was seen ten or more times. The J gene is TRBJ2-3, the V gene TRBV29-1; D perhaps matches TRBD2 (6 bases). CDR3 length: 15 residues. Germline values: CDR1 SQVTM, CDR2 ANQGSEA. V was trimmed by 7 bases and J by 2 bases, leaving 19 bases between them. The CDR3 nucleotides read TGCAGCGCACCGGGACTCCAGCCTCCCACAGATACGCAGTATTTT. Encoded protein: CSAPGLQPPTDTQYF.

Details on this clonotype: Possible read error: a much larger clone is one base away. This rearrangement joins TRBV21-1 to TRBJ2-5; no DNA check was done on the table's D call, TRBD1. TRBV21-1 is a known pseudogene. The CDR3 contains 18 residues. CDR3 region: CASSTSYWDRGYQETQYF. Written as DNA, the CDR3 is TGTGCCAGCAGCACGTCATATTGGGACAGGGGGTATCAAGAGACCCAGTACTTC.

This clonotype was counted many times. The rearrangement uses TRBV11-2 and TRBJ1-1; 9 bases are shared with TRBD1. Germline trimming cut 5 bases from V and 5 bases from J; bases unmatched to any gene: 6. The CDR3 loop spans 14 amino acids. CDR1 is SGHAT and CDR2 is FQNNGV in the germline V gene. The CDR3 region has the DNA TGTGCCAGCAGCCCGGGGACAGGGCGGACTGAAGCTTTCTTT. Translated: CASSPGTGRTEAFF.

The genes are TRBV27 and TRBJ2-6, with D unclear. CDR1 and CDR2 from the germline V gene are MNHEY and SMNVEV (reference sequence). V was pared by 2 bases and J by 0 bases, with 5 bases between. The CDR3 length is 15 residues. The CDR3 protein is CASSLIYSGANVLTF. The CDR3 DNA sequence: TGTGCCAGCAGTTTAATTTACTCTGGGGCCAACGTCCTGACTTTC. Together with reference TRBV27 and TRBJ2-6, the CDR3 gives the full variable domain: EAQVTQNPRYLITVTGKKLTVTCSQNMNHEYMSWYRQDPGLGLRQIYYSMNVEVTDKGDVPEGYKVSRKEKRNFPLILESPSPNQTSLYFCASSLIYSGANVLTFGAGSRLTVL.

This clonotype was counted at least ten times. The DNA of the CDR3 is TGTGCCAGCAGACTAGCGGGATCCCCCACAGATACGCAGTATTTT. Amino acids: CASRLAGSPTDTQYF. V gene TRBV7-3 combines with J gene TRBJ2-3; 10 nucleotides line up with TRBD2. V lost 6 bases to trimming and J lost 2 bases; unmatched junction nucleotides: 5. This CDR3 contains 15 residues. Germline assignment: CDR1 SGHTA and CDR2 FQGTGA.

The V call is TRBV29-1, the J call TRBJ2-3; D is unclear. The CDR3 has 13 amino acids. Germline CDR1 is SQVTM and CDR2 is ANQGSEA. V was pared by 5 bases and J by 0 bases, with 9 bases between. The CDR3 region is CSVSTKSTDTQYF. The CDR3 DNA reads as TGCAGCGTTTCCACAAAAAGCACAGATACGCAGTATTTT.

V usage is TRBV6-2 or TRBV6-3 and J usage is TRBJ1-1; D gene uncertain. Germline V gene sequence: CDR1 MNHEY, CDR2 SVGEGT. This CDR3 is 15 amino acids long. Deletions cut 6 bases from V and 5 bases from J, with 19 bases between. The CDR3, as DNA: TGTGCCAGCAGCCACTGCCAGCGCGCTTGGACTGAAGCTTTCTTT. It yields the protein CASSHCQRAWTEAFF.

The genes are TRBV15 and TRBJ1-1, with 7 bases matching TRBD1. Losses at the gene ends were 11 bases for V and 4 bases for J; bases not matched to a gene: 10. Germline assignment: CDR1 LNHNV and CDR2 YYDKDF (reference sequence). This CDR3 is built from 13 residues. CDR3 in DNA: TGTGCCGCCACGACAGGGTTGGGCACTGAAGCTTTCTTT. Protein sequence: CAATTGLGTEAFF.

This chain links TRBV2 with TRBJ1-6; D call uncertain. The CDR3 extends over 12 amino acids. Deletions cut 6 bases from V and 8 bases from J, with 8 bases between. CDR1 and CDR2 from the germline V gene are SNHLY and FYNNEI. The CDR3 region has the DNA TGTGCCAGCAGGGGTGGTGATTCACCCCTCCACTTT. It translates to CASRGGDSPLHF.

This clonotype was found many times. V and J are TRBV27 and TRBJ2-1; 8 bases are a match to TRBD2. Germline loops: CDR1 MNHEY, CDR2 SMNVEV (reference sequence). The CDR3 runs 14 residues. V was pared by 2 bases and J by 7 bases, with 4 bases of the junction left unmatched. CDR3 protein: CASSLREGLNEQFF. The CDR3 bases are TGTGCCAGCAGTTTACGGGAGGGCCTTAATGAGCAGTTCTTC.

The chain uses TRBV7-9 and TRBJ2-3, with 9 bases matching TRBD2. Looked up from germline, CDR1 is SEHNR and CDR2 is FQNEAQ (reference sequence). V dropped 2 bases and J dropped 3; count of bases not matched to a gene: 6. This CDR3 comprises 16 residues. The CDR3 here is CASSLLLAGRTDTQYF. The CDR3 DNA reads TGTGCCAGCAGCTTACTTCTAGCGGGGAGGACAGATACGCAGTATTTT.

This clonotype came up many times. This chain uses TRBV7-6 with TRBJ2-1; 9 nucleotides line up with TRBD1. This CDR3 contains 16 residues. The V gene's germline CDR1 is SGHVS and CDR2 FNYEAQ. Trimming cost V 2 bases and J 2 bases; bases outside gene matches: 4. Here the CDR3 reads CASSLRQGGPYNEQFF. DNA of the CDR3: TGTGCCAGCAGCTTAAGACAGGGGGGACCCTACAATGAGCAGTTCTTC.

Details on this clonotype: Just one base apart from a much larger clone, this may be a read error. This rearrangement joins TRBV5-3 to TRBJ2-5, with TRBD1 identical over 9 bases. TRBV5-3 is designated an ORF whose function remains uncertain. CDR3 size: 18 residues. CDR3 bases: TGTGCCAGCAGCTTAACCTTTGGACAGGGGTTCTCTCAAGAGACCCAGTACTTC. This sequence encodes CASSLTFGQGFSQETQYF.

Ten or more counts support this clonotype. The rearrangement joins TRBV7-6 to TRBJ2-3; 11 nucleotides match TRBD2. The CDR3 loop spans 15 amino acids. Looked up from germline, CDR1 is SGHVS and CDR2 is FNYEAQ. The V and J ends lost 4 bases and 0 bases, in that order; junction bases with no gene match: 0. The CDR3: CASSWTSGSTDTQYF. The DNA of the CDR3 is TGTGCCAGCAGCTGGACTAGCGGGAGCACAGATACGCAGTATTTT.

This clonotype was observed at least ten times. The chain recombines TRBV4-1 with TRBJ2-3, with TRBD1 matching 12 bases. The CDR3 is made up of 17 amino acids. Germline V CDR1 and CDR2: MGHRA, YSYEKL. V lost 6 bases, J lost 6 bases, and 13 bases stayed unmatched. In nucleotides, the CDR3 is TGCGCCAGCAGTCTGAGGGGGGACAGGGGGCTGGTTGATACGCAGTATTTT. Its translation is CASSLRGDRGLVDTQYF.

This clonotype was picked up many times. The chain combines TRBV11-3 with TRBJ2-5; no definite D call. V shed 2 bases and J shed 1 base, with 11 bases lying between them. The V gene's germline CDR1 is SGHNT and CDR2 YENEEA. CDR3 length: 15 residues. Here the CDR3 reads CASSLNAQLQETQYF. DNA of the CDR3: TGTGCCAGCAGCTTAAACGCCCAGCTCCAAGAGACCCAGTACTTC.

This clonotype was picked up one time. A much larger clone is a single base away; this may be a read error. The CDR3 sequence: CASSTGGGSPFHF. The CDR3 DNA follows: TGTGCCAGCAGTACAGGGGGAGGTTCACCCTTCCACTTT. This chain uses TRBV27 with TRBJ1-6, with TRBD1 matching 8 bases. The CDR3 covers 13 residues. The germline V gene has CDR1 MNHEY and CDR2 SMNVEV (reference sequence).

As to this clonotype: The conserved phenylalanine or tryptophan normally closing the CDR3 is absent here, so this likely arose from a read error. J is TRBJ2-7 and V is TRBV12-3 or TRBV12-4, with TRBD2 as a possible D gene (5 bases). The CDR3 length is 13 residues. V was clipped by 4 bases and J by 2 bases, with 9 bases between them. In DNA, the CDR3 is TGTGCCAGCAGTTCCGGACTTACCTACGAGCAGTACTCC. This translates into CASSSGLTYEQYS.

In regard to this clonotype: Since a much larger clone is just one base distant, this may be a read error. The chain has TRBV6-6 and TRBJ2-1, with D maybe TRBD1 (6 bases). CDR1 and CDR2 from the germline V gene are MNHNY and SVGAGI (reference sequence). The CDR3 runs to 15 residues. V was cut by 3 bases and J by 0 bases, with 9 bases left in between. This CDR3 is CASSYTGSSYNEQFF. The CDR3 DNA is TGTGCCAGCAGTTATACAGGGAGCTCCTACAATGAGCAGTTCTTC.

The chain recombines TRBV20-1 with TRBJ2-7; TRBD2 matches 12 bases. The germline CDR1 and CDR2 sequences are DFQATT and SNEGSKA (reference sequence). There are 17 residues in the CDR3. The V and J ends lost 2 bases and 0 bases, in that order; junction bases with no gene match: 8. The CDR3 coding sequence is TGCAGTGCTAGACCGGGACTAGCGGGTTTCAGCTCCTACGAGCAGTACTTC. Translation gives CSARPGLAGFSSYEQYF.